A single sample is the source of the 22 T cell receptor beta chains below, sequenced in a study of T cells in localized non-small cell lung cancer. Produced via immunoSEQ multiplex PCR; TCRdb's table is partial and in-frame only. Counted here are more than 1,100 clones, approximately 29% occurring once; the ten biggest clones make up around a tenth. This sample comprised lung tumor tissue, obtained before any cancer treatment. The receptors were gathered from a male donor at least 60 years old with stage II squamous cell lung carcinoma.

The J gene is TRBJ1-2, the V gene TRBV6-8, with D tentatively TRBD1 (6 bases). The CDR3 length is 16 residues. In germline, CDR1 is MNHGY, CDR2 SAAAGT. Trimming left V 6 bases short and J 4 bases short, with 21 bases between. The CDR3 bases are TGTGCCAGCAGCCTCGAGGGGGGGCGACGGGTCTATGGCTACACCTTC. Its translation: CASSLEGGRRVYGYTF.

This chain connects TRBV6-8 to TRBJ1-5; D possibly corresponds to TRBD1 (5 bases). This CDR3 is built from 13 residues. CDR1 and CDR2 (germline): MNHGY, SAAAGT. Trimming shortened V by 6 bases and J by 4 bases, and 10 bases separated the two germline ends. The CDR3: CASRVTENQPQHF. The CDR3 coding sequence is TGTGCCAGCAGGGTGACAGAGAATCAGCCCCAGCATTTT.

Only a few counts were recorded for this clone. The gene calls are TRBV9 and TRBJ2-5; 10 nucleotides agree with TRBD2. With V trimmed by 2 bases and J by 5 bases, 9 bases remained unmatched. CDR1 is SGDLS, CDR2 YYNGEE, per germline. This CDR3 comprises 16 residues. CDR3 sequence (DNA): TGTGCCAGCAGCGTGGATAGCGGGGGGCCGTTGGAGACCCAGTACTTC. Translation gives CASSVDSGGPLETQYF.

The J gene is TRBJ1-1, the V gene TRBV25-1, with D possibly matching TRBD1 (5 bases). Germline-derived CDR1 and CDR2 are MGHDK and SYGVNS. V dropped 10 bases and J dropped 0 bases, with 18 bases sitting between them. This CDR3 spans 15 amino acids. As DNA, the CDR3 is TGTGCCACGCTGGGGGAGGGGATAATGAACACTGAAGCTTTCTTT. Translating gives CATLGEGIMNTEAFF.

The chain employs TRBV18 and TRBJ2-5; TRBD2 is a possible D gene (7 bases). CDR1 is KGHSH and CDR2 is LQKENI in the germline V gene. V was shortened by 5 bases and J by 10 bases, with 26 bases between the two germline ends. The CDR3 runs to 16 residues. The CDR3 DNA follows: TGTGCCAGCTCATCAAGTACCGGGGGGCCTAGGATGAGCCAGTACTTC. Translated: CASSSSTGGPRMSQYF.

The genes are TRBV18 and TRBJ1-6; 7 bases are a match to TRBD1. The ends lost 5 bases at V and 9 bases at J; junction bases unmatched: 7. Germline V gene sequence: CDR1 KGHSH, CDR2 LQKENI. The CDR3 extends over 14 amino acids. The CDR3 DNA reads TGTGCCAGCTCAGGAGGGGGCGCGGGTTCACCCCTCCACTTT. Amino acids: CASSGGGAGSPLHF. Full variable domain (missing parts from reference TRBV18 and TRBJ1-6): NAGVMQNPRHLVRRRGQEARLRCSPMKGHSHVYWYRQLPEEGLKFMVYLQKENIIDESGMPKERFSAEFPKEGPSILRIQQVVRGDSAAYFCASSGGGAGSPLHFGNGTRLTVT.

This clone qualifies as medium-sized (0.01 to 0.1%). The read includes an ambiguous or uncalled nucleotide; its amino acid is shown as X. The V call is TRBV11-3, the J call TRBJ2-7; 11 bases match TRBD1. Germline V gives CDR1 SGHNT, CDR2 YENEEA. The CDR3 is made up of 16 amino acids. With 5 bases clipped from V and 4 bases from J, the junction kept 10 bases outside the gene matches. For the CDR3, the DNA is TGTGCCAGCAGCCCCCGACCCGGGACAGGGGGYTACGAGCAGTACTTC. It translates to CASSPRPGTGXYEQYF. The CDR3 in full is CASSPRPGTGGYEQYF.

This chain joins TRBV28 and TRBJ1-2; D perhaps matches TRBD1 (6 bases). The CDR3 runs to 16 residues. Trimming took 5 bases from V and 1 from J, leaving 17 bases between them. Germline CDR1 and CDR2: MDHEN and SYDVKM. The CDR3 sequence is CASSLRGVRGNYGYTF. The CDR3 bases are TGTGCCAGCAGTCTTAGGGGGGTGAGGGGTAACTATGGCTACACCTTC.

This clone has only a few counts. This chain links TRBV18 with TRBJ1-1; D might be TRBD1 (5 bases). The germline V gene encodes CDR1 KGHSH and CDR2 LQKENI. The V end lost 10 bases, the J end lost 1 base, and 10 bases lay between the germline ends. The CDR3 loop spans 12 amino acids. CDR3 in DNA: TGTGCCACCCTCGGACAGAACACTGAAGCTTTCTTT. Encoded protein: CATLGQNTEAFF.

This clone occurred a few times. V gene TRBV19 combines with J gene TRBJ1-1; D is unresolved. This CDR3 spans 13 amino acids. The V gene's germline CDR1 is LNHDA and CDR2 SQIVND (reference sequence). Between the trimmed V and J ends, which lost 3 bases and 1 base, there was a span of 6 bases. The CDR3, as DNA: TGTGCCAGTAGTATGGAGGGGAACACTGAAGCTTTCTTT. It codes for CASSMEGNTEAFF. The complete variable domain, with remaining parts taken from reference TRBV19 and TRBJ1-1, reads DGGITQSPKYLFRKEGQNVTLSCEQNLNHDAMYWYRQDPGQGLRLIYYSQIVNDFQKGDIAEGYSVSREKKESFPLTVTSAQKNPTAFYLCASSMEGNTEAFFGQGTRLTVV.

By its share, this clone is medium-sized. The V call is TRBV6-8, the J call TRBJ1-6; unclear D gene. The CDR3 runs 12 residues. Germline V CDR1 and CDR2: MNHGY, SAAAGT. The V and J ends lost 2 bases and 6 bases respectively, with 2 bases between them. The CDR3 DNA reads TGTGCCAGCAGTTACACTAATTCACCCCTCCACTTT. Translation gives CASSYTNSPLHF.

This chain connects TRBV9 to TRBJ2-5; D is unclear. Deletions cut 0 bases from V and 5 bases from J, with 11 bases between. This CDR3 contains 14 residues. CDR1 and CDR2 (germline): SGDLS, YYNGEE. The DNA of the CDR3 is TGTGCCAGCAGCGTAGGCGCGGACCGCGAGACCCAGTACTTC. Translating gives CASSVGADRETQYF.

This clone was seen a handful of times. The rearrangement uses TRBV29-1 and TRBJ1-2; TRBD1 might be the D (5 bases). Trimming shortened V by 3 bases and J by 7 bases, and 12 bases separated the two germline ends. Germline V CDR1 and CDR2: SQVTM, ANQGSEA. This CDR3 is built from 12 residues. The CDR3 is CSVELGRGGYTF. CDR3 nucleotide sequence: TGCAGCGTTGAGCTGGGGCGAGGTGGCTACACCTTC.

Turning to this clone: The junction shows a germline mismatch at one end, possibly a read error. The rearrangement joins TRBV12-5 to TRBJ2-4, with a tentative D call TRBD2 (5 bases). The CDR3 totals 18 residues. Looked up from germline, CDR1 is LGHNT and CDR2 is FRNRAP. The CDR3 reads CASGLVDSGESYPHIQYF. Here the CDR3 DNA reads TGTGCTAGTGGTTTGGTGGACTCCGGCGAGAGCTATCCCCACATTCAATACTTC.

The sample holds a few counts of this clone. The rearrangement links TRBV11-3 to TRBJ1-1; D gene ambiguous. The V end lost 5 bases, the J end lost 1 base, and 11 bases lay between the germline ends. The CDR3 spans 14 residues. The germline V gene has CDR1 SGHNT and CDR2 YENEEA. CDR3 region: CASSDPLGNTEAFF. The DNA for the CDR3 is TGTGCCAGCAGCGACCCCCTCGGGAACACTGAAGCTTTCTTT.

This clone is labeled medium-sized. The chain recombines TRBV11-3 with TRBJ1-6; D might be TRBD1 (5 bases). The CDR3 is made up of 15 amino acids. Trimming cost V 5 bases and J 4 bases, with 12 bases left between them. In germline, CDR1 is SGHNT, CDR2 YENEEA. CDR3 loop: CASSPTGGYNSPLHF. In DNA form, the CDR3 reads TGTGCCAGCAGCCCGACGGGGGGATATAATTCACCCCTCCACTTT.

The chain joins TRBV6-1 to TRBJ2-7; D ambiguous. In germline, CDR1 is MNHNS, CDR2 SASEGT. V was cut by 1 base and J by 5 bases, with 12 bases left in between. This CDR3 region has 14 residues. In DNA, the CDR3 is TGTGCCAGCAGTGAAGAAAAGTTTCGGGACGAGCAGTACTTC. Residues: CASSEEKFRDEQYF.

The CDR3 spells CASSQDGLAGATTDTQYF. Here the CDR3 DNA reads TGCGCCAGCAGCCAAGACGGACTAGCGGGGGCCACAACAGATACGCAGTATTTT. The rearrangement links TRBV4-1 to TRBJ2-3, with 13 positions matching TRBD2. The junction had 6 bases not matched to a gene; V was cut back by 0 bases and J by 3 bases. Germline V gene lookup returns CDR1 MGHRA and CDR2 YSYEKL. The length of the CDR3 is 18 residues.

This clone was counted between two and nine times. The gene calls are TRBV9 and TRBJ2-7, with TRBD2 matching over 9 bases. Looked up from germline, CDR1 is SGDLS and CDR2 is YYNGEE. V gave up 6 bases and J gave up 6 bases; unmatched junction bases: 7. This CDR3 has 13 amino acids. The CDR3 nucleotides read TGTGCCAGCAAGGGGACTAGCAGTACCGAGCAGTACTTC. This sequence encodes CASKGTSSTEQYF.

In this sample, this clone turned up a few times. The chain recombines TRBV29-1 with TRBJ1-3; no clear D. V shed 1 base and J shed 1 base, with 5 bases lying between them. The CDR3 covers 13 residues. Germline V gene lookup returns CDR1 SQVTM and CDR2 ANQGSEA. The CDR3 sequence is CSVEVGSGNTIYF. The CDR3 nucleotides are TGCAGCGTTGAAGTGGGTTCTGGAAACACCATATATTTT.

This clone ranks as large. Here the CDR3 reads CASSLKLLGQGQDGYTF. CDR3 bases: TGCGCCAGCAGCCTAAAATTACTCGGACAGGGTCAGGATGGCTACACCTTC. The gene calls are TRBV4-1 and TRBJ1-2, with 8 bases lining up with TRBD1. The CDR3 is 17 amino acids. Looked up from germline, CDR1 is MGHRA and CDR2 is YSYEKL. V shed 4 bases and J 6 bases; nucleotides not matched to a gene: 16.

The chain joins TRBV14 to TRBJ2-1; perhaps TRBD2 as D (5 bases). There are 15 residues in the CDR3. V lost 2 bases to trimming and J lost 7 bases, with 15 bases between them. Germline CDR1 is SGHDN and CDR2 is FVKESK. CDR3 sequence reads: CASSQNRGIPNEQFF. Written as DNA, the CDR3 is TGTGCCAGCAGCCAAAATCGGGGAATCCCTAATGAGCAGTTCTTC.